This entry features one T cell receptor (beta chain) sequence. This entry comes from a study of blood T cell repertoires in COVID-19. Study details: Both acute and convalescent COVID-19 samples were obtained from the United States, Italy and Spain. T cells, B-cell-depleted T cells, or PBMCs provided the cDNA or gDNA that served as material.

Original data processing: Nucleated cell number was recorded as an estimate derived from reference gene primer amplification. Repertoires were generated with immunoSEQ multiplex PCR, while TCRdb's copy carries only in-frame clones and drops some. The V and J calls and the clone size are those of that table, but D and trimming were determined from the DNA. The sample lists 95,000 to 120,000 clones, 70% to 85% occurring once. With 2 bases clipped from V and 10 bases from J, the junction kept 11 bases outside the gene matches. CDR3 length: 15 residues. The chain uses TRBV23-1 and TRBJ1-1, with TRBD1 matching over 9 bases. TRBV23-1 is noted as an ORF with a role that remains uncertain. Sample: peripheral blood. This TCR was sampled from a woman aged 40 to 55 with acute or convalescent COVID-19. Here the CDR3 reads CASSQGTGLSCGAFF. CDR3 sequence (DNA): TGCGCCAGCAGTCAAGGGACAGGGTTGTCATGTGGAGCTTTCTTT.